This T cell receptor beta chain was observed in a study of blood T cell repertoires in COVID-19 (dated by TCRdb to the early 2020s). Context from the whole study: The collaborator samples originated in the United States, Italy and Spain and spanned the acute and convalescent phases of COVID-19. The prospective study material was composed of cDNA or gDNA derived from T cells, B-cell-depleted T cells, or PBMCs. The dataset comprised deeply sampled blood TCRbeta repertoires from subjects exposed to, actively infected with, or recovered from COVID-19. The repertoires were released in a freely available public database meant as a resource for research on the immune response to SARS-CoV-2. Samples came from the ongoing ImmuneRACE study (first 160 participants) plus 1,254 subjects from 6 global collaborators. A de-identified subject ID, COVID-19 status, age in years and sex were almost always included in the sample metadata. Where available, HLA class I and class II types were taken from metadata supplied by the sample provider and were not determined by assay-based typing. Beyond this particular receptor, the publication reports: The amount of clinical and demographic metadata varied by source and participant and was provided uncurated.

Trimming accounts for 6 bases at V and 4 bases at J, while the number of junction bases matched to no gene is 7. CDR1 MNHEY and CDR2 SMNVEV were looked up in the germline V gene (reference sequence). The cysteine opens and the phenylalanine closes a CDR3 of 16 amino acids. Only the CDR3 portion is preserved as DNA: 48 bases, with reading frame beginning at the first base. In Seattle, one collaborating source enrolled patients while the infection was active and tracked those patients longitudinally over the course of disease. The collaborating institutions used their own protocols to collect whole blood in K2EDTA tubes. For TCRbeta analysis, collaborator samples were shipped as frozen whole blood, as isolated PBMCs, or as DNA extracted from either sample type. As for this clone: The antigen this receptor binds is unknown. Base qualities were left out, and no much larger clone turns up one base away.

TCRbeta CDR3 regions were amplified from genomic DNA using the immunoSEQ Assay, a bias-controlled multiplex PCR. As for the original processing: Nucleated cell counts per sample were estimated from amplification of reference gene primers within the assay. To quantify the absolute abundance of each unique TCRbeta CDR3 rearrangement, sequence reads were collapsed and filtered. For each sample, productive Simpson clonality was calculated as the square root of Simpson's diversity index across productive rearrangements. TCRdb mirrors the immuneACCESS table, restricted to in-frame sequences. Some clones are absent from its copies; in checked studies, under half trace to an unresolved V gene, and the reason for the others is unknown. The DNA was the basis for D and trimming; V, J and clone size are from that table. For this sample there are fewer than 300,000 clones; 91% appear just once. 2.2% of the sample is held by the ten biggest clonotypes.

Sequenced input: peripheral blood. This TCR was sampled from a woman younger than 45 with COVID-19, enrolled during active disease. The V gene is TRBV27 and the J gene is TRBJ2-6, with 9 bases matching TRBD1. Here is the DNA: TGTGCCAGCAGATTTTGGACAGGGGTAGGGGCCAACGTCCTGACTTTC. It translates as CASRFWTGVGANVLTF.